The source of this T cell receptor beta chain is a study of T cell responses to AZD1222 COVID-19 vaccine. Overall study results and limits: With two AZD1222 doses given, Spike-specific TCR breadth and depth both rose. Dominant CD4 TCR responses targeted spike regions 160-218 and 743-854.

Of note for this clone: The antigen is unknown.

Second doses that came at about 4 or about 12 weeks were put together. TCRdb keeps only in-frame clones here, not all; method: immunoSEQ multiplex PCR. The table has about 180,000 clones, approximately 90% seen once; the top ten hold roughly 26%. The germline CDR1 and CDR2 sequences are MNHEY and SVGEGT. The CDR3 runs 12 residues. The ends were cut back, 4 bases at V and 6 bases at J, with 10 bases in the middle. J is TRBJ2-7 and V is TRBV6-2 or TRBV6-3, with D perhaps matching TRBD1 (5 bases). The input for sequencing was peripheral blood, taken 28 days after the second AZD1222 dose. This clonotype was obtained from an adult who received the AZD1222 COVID-19 vaccine. The CDR3 DNA reads TGTGCCAGCAGTTCCACAGGTTTCGAGCAGTACTTC. It encodes CASSSTGFEQYF.